The 19 T cell receptor beta chains below come from one sample, sequenced in a study of blood T cell repertoires in COVID-19. Libraries were prepared by immunoSEQ multiplex PCR; TCRdb keeps only in-frame clonotypes and omits some of them. The table shows about 350,000 clones, with about nine tenths occurring only once. The sample comprised peripheral blood. Every receptor here comes from an older woman with COVID-19, enrolled during active disease.

The chain uses TRBV12-3 or TRBV12-4 and TRBJ1-1, with D uncertain. This CDR3 is 13 amino acids long. Between the trimmed V and J ends, which lost 6 bases and 1 base, there was a span of 9 bases. The CDR3 region has the DNA TGTGCCAGCAGCCTAATCAAGAACACTGAAGCTTTCTTT. Translated, it gives CASSLIKNTEAFF.

This chain joins TRBV19 and TRBJ1-1; D unclear. Germline V gives CDR1 LNHDA, CDR2 SQIVND (reference sequence). The CDR3 consists of 15 residues. Trimming cost V 1 base and J 1 base, with 10 bases left between them. The CDR3 spells CASSIGYLKNTEAFF. DNA for the CDR3: TGTGCCAGTAGTATAGGGTACCTAAAGAACACTGAAGCTTTCTTT.

The V and J genes are TRBV11-1 and TRBJ2-5; D call uncertain. This CDR3 contains 13 residues. V was trimmed by 0 bases and J by 2 bases, leaving 4 bases between them. The germline V gene encodes CDR1 SGHAT and CDR2 FQDESV (reference sequence). This CDR3 reads CASSLARQETQYF. The CDR3 DNA is TGTGCCAGCAGCTTAGCCAGACAAGAGACCCAGTACTTC.

The CDR3 loop reads CASSKAGRRNYGYTF. Written as DNA, the CDR3 is TGTGCCAGCAGCAAAGCAGGGCGGAGGAACTATGGCTACACCTTC. This chain links TRBV21-1 with TRBJ1-2. TRBV21-1 is a documented pseudogene. The CDR3 extends over 15 amino acids.

DNA for the CDR3: TGTGCCAGCAGTTTCCTCCAAGGGGAGGCTGGAAACACCATATATTTT. This translates into CASSFLQGEAGNTIYF. The chain joins TRBV28 to TRBJ1-3; D might be TRBD1 (5 bases). The V gene's germline CDR1 is MDHEN and CDR2 SYDVKM. CDR3 size: 16 residues. V lost 3 bases and J 2 bases, leaving 14 bases between the germline ends.

The CDR3: CASSLWQDYNEQFF. The CDR3 DNA sequence: TGTGCCAGCAGCTTGTGGCAAGACTACAATGAGCAGTTCTTC. The gene calls are TRBV5-6 and TRBJ2-1; D gene ambiguous. CDR1 and CDR2 (germline): SGHDT, YYEEEE. This CDR3 comprises 14 residues. Trimming pared 1 base from V and 3 bases from J, leaving 8 bases between. The whole variable domain, remainder taken from reference TRBV5-6 and TRBJ2-1, is DAGVTQSPTHLIKTRGQQVTLRCSPKSGHDTVSWYQQALGQGPQFIFQYYEEEERQRGNFPDRFSGHQFPNYSSELNVNALLLGDSALYLCASSLWQDYNEQFFGPGTRLTVL.

The chain carries TRBV11-2 and TRBJ2-4; D not certain. The CDR3 has 15 residues. Germline-derived CDR1 and CDR2 are SGHAT and FQNNGV. Trimming shortened V by 3 bases and J by 1 base, and 10 bases separated the two germline ends. The CDR3 reads CASSLERLAKNIQYF. CDR3 sequence (DNA): TGTGCCAGCAGCTTGGAGCGTTTGGCCAAAAACATTCAGTACTTC.

As DNA, the CDR3 is TGTGCCAGCATATCCGGGGCCTACGAGCAGTACTTC. This encodes CASISGAYEQYF. The gene calls are TRBV2 and TRBJ2-7, with D perhaps TRBD2 (5 bases). The ends were cut back, 7 bases at V and 2 bases at J, with 9 bases in the middle. This CDR3 is built from 12 residues. CDR1 is SNHLY and CDR2 is FYNNEI in the germline V gene.

The V call is TRBV29-1, the J call TRBJ1-5; a weak D match, TRBD1 (5 bases). V dropped 6 bases and J dropped 3 bases, with 12 bases sitting between them. The germline V gene has CDR1 SQVTM and CDR2 ANQGSEA. CDR3 length: 13 residues. The CDR3 DNA follows: TGCAGCGTAGAGACAGAAATCAATCAGCCCCAGCATTTT. The encoded protein is CSVETEINQPQHF.

This clone occurred once. CDR3 DNA: TGTGCCTGGAGTGTACGCGGATTCGGGGTGAACTATGGCTACACCTTC. Protein product: CAWSVRGFGVNYGYTF. The chain combines TRBV30 with TRBJ1-2, with no clear D. The CDR3 contains 16 residues. Germline CDR1 reads GTSNPN; CDR2 reads SVGIG (reference sequence). Trimming took off 0 bases at V and 2 bases at J, with 16 bases between the two ends.

The chain couples TRBV2 to TRBJ1-2; the match to TRBD1 covers 7 bases. In germline, CDR1 is SNHLY, CDR2 FYNNEI. Trimming cost V 6 bases and J 2 bases; bases outside gene matches: 3. CDR3 length: 13 amino acids. CDR3 amino acids: CASSMTGNYGYTF. The DNA of the CDR3 is TGTGCCAGCAGCATGACAGGGAACTATGGCTACACCTTC. Combining the CDR3 with reference TRBV2 and TRBJ1-2 gives the whole variable domain EPEVTQTPSHQVTQMGQEVILRCVPISNHLYFYWYRQILGQKVEFLVSFYNNEISEKSEIFDDQFSVERPDGSNFTLKIRSTKLEDSAMYFCASSMTGNYGYTFGSGTRLTVV.

This chain connects TRBV4-2 to TRBJ2-7; 10 positions match TRBD2. The CDR3 sequence is 15 residues long. Germline CDR1 is LGHNA and CDR2 is YNFKEQ. V shed 0 bases and J 2 bases; nucleotides not matched to a gene: 1. CDR3 coding DNA: TGTGCCAGCAGCCAAGATAGCGGGGGGACCTACGAGCAGTACTTC. This translates into CASSQDSGGTYEQYF.

V gene TRBV4-1 combines with J gene TRBJ2-2; 10 positions match TRBD2. Per germline, CDR1 MGHRA and CDR2 YSYEKL. The CDR3 sequence is 18 residues long. V lost 4 bases, J lost 5 bases, and 13 bases stayed unmatched. This CDR3 is CASSPDRSGGARTGELFF. The DNA of the CDR3 is TGCGCCAGCAGCCCAGATCGGAGCGGGGGGGCCAGAACCGGGGAGCTGTTTTTT.

This chain links TRBV25-1 with TRBJ1-6; TRBD1 matches at 10 bases. The germline gives CDR1 MGHDK, CDR2 SYGVNS. The CDR3 has 17 residues. V trimming: 3 bases; J trimming: 7 bases; junction bases outside the gene matches: 9. The CDR3 here is CASSDSRQGASNSPLHF. DNA of the CDR3: TGTGCCAGCAGTGACAGTAGACAGGGGGCATCGAATTCACCCCTCCACTTT.

The CDR3 is CASSLEPAAGGEAFF. DNA for the CDR3: TGCGCCAGCAGCTTGGAACCGGCGGCGGGGGGTGAAGCTTTCTTT. The V gene is TRBV5-1, the J gene TRBJ1-1; D possibly corresponds to TRBD1 (5 bases). V was trimmed by 0 bases and J by 7 bases, leaving 16 bases between them. Germline V gene data show CDR1 as SGHRS and CDR2 as YFSETQ. The CDR3 is made up of 15 amino acids.

The chain combines TRBV5-1 with TRBJ1-4; D is ambiguous. This CDR3 spans 15 amino acids. Trimming stripped 3 bases from V and 5 bases from J, with 14 bases between. Germline assignment: CDR1 SGHRS and CDR2 YFSETQ. This CDR3 reads CASSSGKELNEKLFF. Written as DNA, the CDR3 is TGCGCCAGCAGCTCGGGAAAAGAACTGAATGAAAAACTGTTTTTT.

This clone was counted between two and nine times. The chain couples TRBV5-1 to TRBJ1-1; 7 bases map to TRBD1. This CDR3 has 12 amino acids. After removal of 2 bases from V and 6 bases from J, the junction contained 1 base not matched to a gene. The germline gives CDR1 SGHRS, CDR2 YFSETQ. The CDR3 loop is CASSLGQAEAFF. In nucleotides, the CDR3 is TGCGCCAGCAGCTTAGGACAGGCTGAAGCTTTCTTT.

The genes are TRBV4-1 and TRBJ2-5; 9 bases align to TRBD2. The CDR3 is made up of 16 amino acids. Per germline, CDR1 MGHRA and CDR2 YSYEKL. V shed 3 bases and J 3 bases; nucleotides not matched to a gene: 8. As DNA, the CDR3 is TGCGCCAGCAGCCACGGCCCCCAGCGGGGGGAAGAGACCCAGTACTTC. Translation gives CASSHGPQRGEETQYF.

The V call is TRBV30, the J call TRBJ2-1; D is perhaps TRBD1 (5 bases). CDR1 is GTSNPN and CDR2 is SVGIG in the germline V gene (reference sequence). V lost 0 bases and J lost 10, with 7 bases in between. The CDR3 covers 11 residues. Here the CDR3 reads CAWSVTAEQFF. DNA for the CDR3: TGTGCCTGGAGTGTGACAGCCGAGCAGTTCTTC.